Sequencing of this T cell receptor (beta chain) was carried out in a study of cytomegalovirus exposure and HLA in healthy donors. Study-wide results and caveats: Indistinguishability led to the exclusion of some V segments, TRBV6-2 and TRBV6-3 included.

The primer mix had 60 Vbeta and 13 Jbeta primers. Profiled with immunoSEQ multiplex PCR; TCRdb holds only in-frame clones, not every one. The data hold under 45,000 clones, with 50% to 75% observed a single time. This clone was picked up a small number of times. Its antigen is still unknown. From germline, CDR1 is ENHRY and CDR2 SYGVKD. V lost 4 bases, J lost 5 bases, and 14 bases lay in between. This CDR3 is built from 15 residues. The chain couples TRBV10-3 to TRBJ2-2; D is perhaps TRBD1 (5 bases). Source material: PBMCs. The sequence was obtained from a human donor in good health. As DNA, the CDR3 is TGTGCCATCAGTGTCCAGGGTGAATTGACCGGGGAGCTGTTTTTT. This gives the protein CAISVQGELTGELFF.